This TCR beta chain appears in the sequencing data of a study of T cell repertoires in cytomegalovirus infection. Study-wide context: Recently identified HLA-C-restricted CMV epitopes were among the peptides used. Public signatures in TCR beta pointed to CMV infection and matching HLA type.

Germline V lookup: CDR1 LNHDA, CDR2 SQIVND (reference sequence). The CDR3 has 19 amino acids. V gave up 3 bases and J gave up 3 bases; unmatched junction bases: 11. Whole-study results and caveats: People with CMV and the relevant HLA were identified by cumulative public TCR beta family frequency. HLA-C-restricted CMV clonotypes gave the most frequent clonotype in two of eight donors.

Via MiXCR, TCRdb re-called the reads, giving one row per CDR3 protein. The table includes 310,000 or so distinct CDR3 sequences, just under 25% detected once. As to this clonotype: Antigen specificity is unknown.

The chain is built from TRBV19 and TRBJ2-4; 13 nucleotides agree with TRBD2. This receptor was taken from a human donor in good health (CMV status not recorded). Some clones in this sample may be carry-over from other donors' samples. Sequenced here: cultured PBMCs, sampled from culture after CMV antigen stimulation. The CDR3 sequence: CASSIKLAGGPPGKNIQYF. Written as DNA, the CDR3 is TGTGCCAGTAGTATCAAACTAGCGGGAGGGCCTCCAGGCAAAAACATTCAGTACTTC.